The present T cell receptor beta chain was sequenced within a study of OX40 agonist ivuxolimab in advanced cancers. Study as a whole: Partial response was recorded in three patients: one hepatocellular carcinoma and two cutaneous melanoma cases. Overall study findings and caveats: Low normalized T-cell clonal expansion was also seen in some nonresponders.

Method: immunoSEQ multiplex PCR; TCRdb's copy keeps in-frame clones and lacks some. This table has about 53,000 clones, roughly 84% appearing once. The study sampled blood at baseline, cycle 4 day 1, and cycle 7 day 1. V was clipped by 5 bases and J by 1 base; unmatched bases: 4. Germline-derived CDR1 and CDR2 are SEHNR and FQNEAQ (reference sequence). The CDR3 runs to 14 residues. Points on this clone: Its antigen is as yet unknown.

The sequenced sample was CD4+ or CD8+ T cells sorted from blood, obtained in a trial of the OX40 agonist ivuxolimab. This TCR was recovered from an adult with an advanced solid tumor such as melanoma, head and neck, liver or kidney cancer. The chain couples TRBV7-9 to TRBJ1-2, with 7 bases aligning to TRBD1. CDR3 protein: CASSLGQLNYGYTF. CDR3 coding DNA: TGTGCCAGCAGCCTGGGACAGCTTAACTATGGCTACACCTTC.